The 6 T cell receptor beta chains reported below all come from one sample, sequenced in a study of CD8 T cells in Susac syndrome. Random-hexamer reverse transcription was applied to about 0.45 to 1 ug RNA. TCRdb redid the calling of the immunoSEQ multiplex PCR reads with MiXCR, one entry per CDR3 protein. The repertoire consists of 180,000 or so distinct CDR3 sequences, with around 96% occurring once and the leading ten covering around 0.14%. Material: CD4+ T cells from PBMCs. The receptors derive from a human donor in good health.

The rearrangement links TRBV4-3 to TRBJ1-4; D call uncertain. Trimming removed 0 bases from V and 1 base from J, with 6 bases in between. This CDR3 comprises 15 residues. The germline gives CDR1 LGHNA, CDR2 YSLEER. Here the CDR3 reads CASSQDVGTNEKLFF. The CDR3 nucleotides read TGCGCCAGCAGCCAAGACGTAGGAACTAATGAAAAACTGTTTTTT.

This sequence joins TRBV5-1 and TRBJ1-1; D ambiguous. The CDR3 extends over 13 amino acids. V lost 1 base to trimming and J lost 1 base, with 5 bases between them. Germline V gives CDR1 SGHRS, CDR2 YFSETQ. CDR3 amino acids: CASSLSSNTEAFF. The CDR3, as DNA: TGCGCCAGCAGCTTGAGCTCGAACACTGAAGCTTTCTTT. The complete variable domain, with remaining parts taken from reference TRBV5-1 and TRBJ1-1, reads KAGVTQTPRYLIKTRGQQVTLSCSPISGHRSVSWYQQTPGQGLQFLFEYFSETQRNKGNFPGRFSGRQFSNSRSEMNVSTLELGDSALYLCASSLSSNTEAFFGQGTRLTVV.

The chain carries TRBV4-2 and TRBJ1-3, with D perhaps TRBD1 (6 bases). The germline V and J ends were trimmed by 1 base and 1 base, with 14 bases remaining between them. The CDR3 is 17 residues long. CDR1 and CDR2 from the germline V gene are LGHNA and YNFKEQ. This CDR3 is CASSQVGNRESGNTIYF. CDR3 DNA sequence: TGTGCCAGCAGCCAAGTAGGAAACAGGGAATCTGGAAACACCATATATTTT.

This clonotype was recorded once. This rearrangement joins TRBV6-5 to TRBJ1-6; D might be TRBD1 (5 bases). Germline V gene data show CDR1 as MNHEY and CDR2 as SVGAGI. The CDR3 spans 13 residues. V lost 6 bases to trimming and J lost 7 bases, with 10 bases between them. The CDR3 nucleotides read TGTGCCAGCAGGGACACGATCAATTCACCCCTCCACTTT. Its protein product is CASRDTINSPLHF.

V gene TRBV7-2 combines with J gene TRBJ1-5, with TRBD1 identical over 7 bases. Losses at the gene ends were 0 bases for V and 0 bases for J; bases not matched to a gene: 8. The CDR3 spans 18 residues. Per germline, CDR1 SGHTA and CDR2 FQGNSA. The CDR3 nucleotides are TGTGCCAGCAGCTTAGCTCGGGACAGATCCTATAGCAATCAGCCCCAGCATTTT. Residues: CASSLARDRSYSNQPQHF.

This chain joins TRBV24-1 and TRBJ1-1; 7 positions agree with TRBD1. From germline, CDR1 is KGHDR and CDR2 SFDVKD. This CDR3 has 11 residues. Trimming at V came to 10 bases and at J to 10 bases, leaving 8 bases not matched to a gene. The CDR3 bases are TGTGCCACTTCCCAGGGGGGAGTAGCTTTCTTT. Protein product: CATSQGGVAFF.